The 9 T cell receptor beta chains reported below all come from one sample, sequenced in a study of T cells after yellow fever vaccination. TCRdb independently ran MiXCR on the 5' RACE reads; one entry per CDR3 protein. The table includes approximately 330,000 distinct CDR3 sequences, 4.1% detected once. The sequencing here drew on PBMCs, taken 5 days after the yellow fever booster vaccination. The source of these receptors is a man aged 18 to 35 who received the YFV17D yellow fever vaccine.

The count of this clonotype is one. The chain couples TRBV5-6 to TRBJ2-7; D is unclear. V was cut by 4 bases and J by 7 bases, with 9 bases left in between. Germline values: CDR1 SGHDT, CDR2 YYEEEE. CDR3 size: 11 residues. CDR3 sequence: CASSAYGEQYV. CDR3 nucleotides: TGTGCCAGCAGCGCCTACGGTGAGCAGTACGTC.

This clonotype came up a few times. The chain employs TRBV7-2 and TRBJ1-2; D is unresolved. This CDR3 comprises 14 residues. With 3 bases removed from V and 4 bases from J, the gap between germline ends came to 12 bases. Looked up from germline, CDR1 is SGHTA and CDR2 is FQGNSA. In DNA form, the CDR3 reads TGTGCCAGCAGCTTCTCGAGGGTACGCTATGGCTACACCTTC. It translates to CASSFSRVRYGYTF.

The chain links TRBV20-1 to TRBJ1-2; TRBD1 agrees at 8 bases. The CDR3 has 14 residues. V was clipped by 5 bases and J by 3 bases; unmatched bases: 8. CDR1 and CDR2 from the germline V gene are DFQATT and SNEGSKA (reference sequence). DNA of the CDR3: TGCAGTGCTTGGGTGACAGGGGTCGACTATGGCTACACCTTC. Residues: CSAWVTGVDYGYTF.

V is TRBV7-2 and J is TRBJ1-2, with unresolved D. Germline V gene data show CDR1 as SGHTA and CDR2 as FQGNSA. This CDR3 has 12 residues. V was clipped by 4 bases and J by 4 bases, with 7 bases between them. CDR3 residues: CASSWGAYGYTF. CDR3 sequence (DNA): TGTGCCAGCAGCTGGGGTGCCTATGGCTACACCTTC.

As DNA, the CDR3 is TGTGCCAGCAGCTTGGACGGGCGTGCAATCATGCCCCAGCATTTT. Translated, it gives CASSLDGRAIMPQHF. The rearrangement uses TRBV5-4 and TRBJ1-5; D remains unclear. With 0 bases removed from V and 9 bases from J, the gap between germline ends came to 16 bases. The CDR3 is 15 residues long. Germline V gene lookup returns CDR1 SGHNT and CDR2 YYREEE (reference sequence).

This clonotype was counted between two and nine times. The CDR3 DNA follows: TGTGCCAGCAGCTCGACGGTCAATCAGCCCCAGCATTTT. Protein product: CASSSTVNQPQHF. This chain joins TRBV7-2 and TRBJ1-5; D is ambiguous. The CDR3 has 13 residues. Trimming shortened V by 4 bases and J by 3 bases, and 7 bases separated the two germline ends. Per germline, CDR1 SGHTA and CDR2 FQGNSA. Using reference TRBV7-2 and TRBJ1-5 for the parts outside the CDR3, the full variable domain is GAGVSQSPSNKVTEKGKDVELRCDPISGHTALYWYRQSLGQGLEFLIYFQGNSAPDKSGLPSDRFSAERTGGSVSTLTIQRTQQEDSAVYLCASSSTVNQPQHFGDGTRLSIL.

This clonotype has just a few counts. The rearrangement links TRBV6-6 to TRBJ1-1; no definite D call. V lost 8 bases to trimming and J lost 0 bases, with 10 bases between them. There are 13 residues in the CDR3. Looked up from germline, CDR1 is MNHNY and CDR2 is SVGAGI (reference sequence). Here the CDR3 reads CASGRTVNTEAFF. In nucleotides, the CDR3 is TGTGCCAGCGGGCGTACCGTGAACACTGAAGCTTTCTTT.

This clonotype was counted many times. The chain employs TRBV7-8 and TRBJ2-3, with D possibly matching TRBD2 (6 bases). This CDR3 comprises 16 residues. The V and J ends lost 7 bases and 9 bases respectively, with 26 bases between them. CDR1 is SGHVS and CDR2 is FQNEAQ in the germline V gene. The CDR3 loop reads CASTERVGGPSGTQYF. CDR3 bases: TGTGCCAGCACCGAACGGGTGGGGGGACCCTCCGGGACGCAGTATTTT.

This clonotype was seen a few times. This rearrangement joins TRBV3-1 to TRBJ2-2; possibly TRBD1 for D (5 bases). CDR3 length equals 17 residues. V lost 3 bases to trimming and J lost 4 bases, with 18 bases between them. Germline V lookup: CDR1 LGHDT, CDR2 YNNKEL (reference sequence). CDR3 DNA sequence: TGTGCCAGCAGCCAGGATTTCAGGGTGATGTTCACCGGGGAGCTGTTTTTT. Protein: CASSQDFRVMFTGELFF. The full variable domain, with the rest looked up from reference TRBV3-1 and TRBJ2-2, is DTAVSQTPKYLVTQMGNDKSIKCEQNLGHDTMYWYKQDSKKFLKIMFSYNNKELIINETVPNRFSPKSPDKAHLNLHINSLELGDSAVYFCASSQDFRVMFTGELFFGEGSRLTVL.